This TCR beta chain was recorded in a study of blood T cell repertoires in COVID-19. Study background: The United States, Italy and Spain were the sources of the acute and convalescent COVID-19 samples. PBMCs, B-cell-depleted T cells, or T cells provided the cDNA or gDNA that made up the material.

This CDR3 comprises 14 residues. CDR1 is SNHLY, CDR2 FYNNEI, per germline. V was clipped by 8 bases and J by 7 bases; unmatched bases: 7. As handled by the study authors: Reference gene primer amplification yielded estimated nucleated cell counts. The data were produced by immunoSEQ multiplex PCR, yet TCRdb's version contains in-frame clones alone and is incomplete. V, J and clone size were drawn from that table, and D and trimming were deduced from the DNA. The sample lists some 200,000 clones, 70% to 90% occurring once. The TCR sequence derives from an elderly man with acute or convalescent COVID-19. The sample taken for sequencing was peripheral blood. The rearrangement joins TRBV2 to TRBJ1-6; 8 nucleotides match TRBD1. CDR3 sequence (DNA): TGTGCCAGCTTCGGACAGGGTGCCAATTCACCCCTCCACTTT. Residues: CASFGQGANSPLHF.